One sample yielded the 3 T cell receptor beta chains listed below, sequenced in a study of blood T cell repertoires in COVID-19. The data were produced by immunoSEQ multiplex PCR, yet TCRdb's version contains in-frame clones alone and is incomplete. The sample has under 130,000 clones; more than 70% are singletons. Sequenced material: peripheral blood. These receptors were obtained from a woman in her sixties or seventies with acute or convalescent COVID-19.

This clone appeared once. J is TRBJ2-5 and V is TRBV7-2, with 8 bases that match TRBD2. Losses at the gene ends were 3 bases for V and 5 bases for J; bases not matched to a gene: 11. CDR1 is SGHTA, CDR2 FQGNSA, per germline. CDR3 length: 16 amino acids. CDR3 DNA: TGTGCCAGCAGCTTCTTCTTTAGCGGGATAGGTGAGACCCAGTACTTC. It codes for CASSFFFSGIGETQYF.

V and J are TRBV3-1 (or the pseudogene TRBV3-2) and TRBJ1-5, with a weak D call TRBD1 (6 bases). The CDR3 covers 15 residues. Looked up from germline, CDR1 is LGHDT and CDR2 is YNNKEL (reference sequence). V lost 4 bases to trimming and J lost 2 bases, with 12 bases between them. CDR3 DNA sequence: TGTGCCAGCAGCCTCAGGGGTGTGGGCAATCAGCCCCAGCATTTT. It is translated as CASSLRGVGNQPQHF.

The V gene is TRBV30, the J gene TRBJ1-4; D gene ambiguous. Trimming removed 2 bases at V and 5 bases at J, with 12 bases between. Germline CDR1 and CDR2: GTSNPN and SVGIG (reference sequence). This CDR3 spans 14 amino acids. CDR3 sequence: CAWSISSRNEKLFF. The CDR3 region has the DNA TGTGCCTGGAGTATATCGTCGAGAAATGAAAAACTGTTTTTT.